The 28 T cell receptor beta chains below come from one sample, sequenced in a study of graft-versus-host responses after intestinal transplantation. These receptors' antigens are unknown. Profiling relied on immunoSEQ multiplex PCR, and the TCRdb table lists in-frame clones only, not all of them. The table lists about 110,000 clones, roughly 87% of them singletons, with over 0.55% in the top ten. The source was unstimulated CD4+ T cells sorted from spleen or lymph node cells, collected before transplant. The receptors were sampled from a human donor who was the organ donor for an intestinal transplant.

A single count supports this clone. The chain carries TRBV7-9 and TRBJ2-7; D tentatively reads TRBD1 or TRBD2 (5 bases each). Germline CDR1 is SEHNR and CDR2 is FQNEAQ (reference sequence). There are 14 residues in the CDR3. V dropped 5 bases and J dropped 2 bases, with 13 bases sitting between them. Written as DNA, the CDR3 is TGTGCCAGCAGCAACGCCGGGGCCACCTACGAGCAGTACTTC. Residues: CASSNAGATYEQYF. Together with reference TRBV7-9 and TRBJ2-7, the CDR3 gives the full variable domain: DTGVSQNPRHKITKRGQNVTFRCDPISEHNRLYWYRQTLGQGPEFLTYFQNEAQLEKSRLLSDRFSAERPKGSFSTLEIQRTEQGDSAMYLCASSNAGATYEQYFGPGTRLTVT.

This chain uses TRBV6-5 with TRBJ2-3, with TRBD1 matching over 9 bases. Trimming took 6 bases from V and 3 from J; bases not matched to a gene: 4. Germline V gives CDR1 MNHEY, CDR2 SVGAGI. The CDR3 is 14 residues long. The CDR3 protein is CASRMDRGTDTQYF. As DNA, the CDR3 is TGTGCCAGCAGGATGGACAGGGGAACAGATACGCAGTATTTT.

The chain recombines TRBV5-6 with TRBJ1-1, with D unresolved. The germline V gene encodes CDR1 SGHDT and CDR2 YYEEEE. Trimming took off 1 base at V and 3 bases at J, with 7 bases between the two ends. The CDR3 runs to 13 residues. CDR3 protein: CASSLSGYTEAFF. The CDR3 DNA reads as TGTGCCAGCAGCTTGTCCGGGTACACTGAAGCTTTCTTT. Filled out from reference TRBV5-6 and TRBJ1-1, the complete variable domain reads DAGVTQSPTHLIKTRGQQVTLRCSPKSGHDTVSWYQQALGQGPQFIFQYYEEEERQRGNFPDRFSGHQFPNYSSELNVNALLLGDSALYLCASSLSGYTEAFFGQGTRLTVV.

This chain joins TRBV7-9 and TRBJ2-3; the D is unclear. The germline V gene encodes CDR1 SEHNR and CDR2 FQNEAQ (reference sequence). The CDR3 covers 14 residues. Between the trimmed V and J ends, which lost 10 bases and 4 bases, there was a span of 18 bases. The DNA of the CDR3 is TGTGCCAACGGAGCGCCAGGTCTACCAGATACGCAGTATTTT. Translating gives CANGAPGLPDTQYF.

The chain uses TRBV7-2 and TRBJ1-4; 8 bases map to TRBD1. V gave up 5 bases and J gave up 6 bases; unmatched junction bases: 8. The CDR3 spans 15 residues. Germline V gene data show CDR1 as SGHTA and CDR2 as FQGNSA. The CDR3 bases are TGTGCCAGCAGCCCCTGGACAGGGAAGGATGAAAAACTGTTTTTT. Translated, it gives CASSPWTGKDEKLFF.

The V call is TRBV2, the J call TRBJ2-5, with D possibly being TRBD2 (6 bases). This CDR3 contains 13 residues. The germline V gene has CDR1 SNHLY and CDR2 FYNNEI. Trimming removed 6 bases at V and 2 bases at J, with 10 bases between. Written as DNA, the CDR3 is TGTGCCAGCAGGAGGACTACACAAGAGACCCAGTACTTC. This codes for CASRRTTQETQYF.

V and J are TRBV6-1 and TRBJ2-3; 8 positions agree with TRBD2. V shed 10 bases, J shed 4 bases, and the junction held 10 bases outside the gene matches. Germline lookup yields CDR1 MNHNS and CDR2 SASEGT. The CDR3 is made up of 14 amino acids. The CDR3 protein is CAIVHGGAADTQYF. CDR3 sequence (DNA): TGTGCCATCGTCCACGGGGGGGCAGCAGATACGCAGTATTTT.

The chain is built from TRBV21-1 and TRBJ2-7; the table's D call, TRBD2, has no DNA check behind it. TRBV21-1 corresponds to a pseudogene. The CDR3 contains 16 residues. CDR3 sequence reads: CANSAGTGESSYEQYF. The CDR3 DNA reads TGTGCCAACTCAGCCGGGACGGGGGAGAGCTCCTACGAGCAGTACTTC.

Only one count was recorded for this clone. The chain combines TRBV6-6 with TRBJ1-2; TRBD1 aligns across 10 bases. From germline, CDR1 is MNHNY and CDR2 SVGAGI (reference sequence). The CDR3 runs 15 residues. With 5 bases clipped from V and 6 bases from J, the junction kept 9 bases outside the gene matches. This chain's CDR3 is CASSPSGTGANGYTF. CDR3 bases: TGTGCCAGCAGTCCATCCGGGACAGGGGCGAATGGCTACACCTTC.

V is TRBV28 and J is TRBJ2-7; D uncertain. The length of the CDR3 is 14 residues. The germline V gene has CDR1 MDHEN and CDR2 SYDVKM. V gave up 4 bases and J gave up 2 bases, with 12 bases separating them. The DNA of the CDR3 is TGTGCCAGCAGTTCCTCGACTCCAACCTACGAGCAGTACTTC. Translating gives CASSSSTPTYEQYF.

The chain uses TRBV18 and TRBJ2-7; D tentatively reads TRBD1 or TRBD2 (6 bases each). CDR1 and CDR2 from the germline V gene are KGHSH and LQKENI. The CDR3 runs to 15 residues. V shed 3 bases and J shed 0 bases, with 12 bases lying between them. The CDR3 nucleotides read TGTGCCAGCTCACCCAGGAGGGGGAGCTCCTACGAGCAGTACTTC. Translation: CASSPRRGSSYEQYF.

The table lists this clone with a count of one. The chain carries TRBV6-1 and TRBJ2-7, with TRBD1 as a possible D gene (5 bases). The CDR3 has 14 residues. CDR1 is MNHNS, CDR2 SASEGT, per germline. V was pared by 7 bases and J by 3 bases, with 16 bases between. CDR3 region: CASNRYSGHYEQYF. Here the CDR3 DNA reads TGTGCCAGCAACAGGTACTCCGGTCACTACGAGCAGTACTTC.

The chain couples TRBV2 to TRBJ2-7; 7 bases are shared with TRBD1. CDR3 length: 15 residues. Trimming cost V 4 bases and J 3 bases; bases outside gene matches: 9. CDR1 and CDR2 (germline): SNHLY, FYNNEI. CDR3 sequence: CASSGSGQPNYEQYF. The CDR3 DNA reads TGTGCCAGCAGTGGTTCGGGACAGCCCAACTACGAGCAGTACTTC. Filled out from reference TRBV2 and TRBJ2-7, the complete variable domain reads EPEVTQTPSHQVTQMGQEVILRCVPISNHLYFYWYRQILGQKVEFLVSFYNNEISEKSEIFDDQFSVERPDGSNFTLKIRSTKLEDSAMYFCASSGSGQPNYEQYFGPGTRLTVT.

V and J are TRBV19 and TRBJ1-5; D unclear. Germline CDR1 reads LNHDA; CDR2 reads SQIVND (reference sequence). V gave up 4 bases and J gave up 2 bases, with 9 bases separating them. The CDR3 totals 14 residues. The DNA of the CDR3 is TGTGCCAGTAGTAGAATGGGTCGCAATCAGCCCCAGCATTTT. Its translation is CASSRMGRNQPQHF. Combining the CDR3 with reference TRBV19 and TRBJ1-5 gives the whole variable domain DGGITQSPKYLFRKEGQNVTLSCEQNLNHDAMYWYRQDPGQGLRLIYYSQIVNDFQKGDIAEGYSVSREKKESFPLTVTSAQKNPTAFYLCASSRMGRNQPQHFGDGTRLSIL.

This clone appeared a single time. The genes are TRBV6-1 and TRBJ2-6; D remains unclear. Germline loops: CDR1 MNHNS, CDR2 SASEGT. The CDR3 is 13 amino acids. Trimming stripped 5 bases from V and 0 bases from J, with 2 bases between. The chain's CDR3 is CASSHSGANVLTF. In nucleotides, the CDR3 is TGTGCCAGCAGTCACTCTGGGGCCAACGTCCTGACTTTC.

The CDR3 is CASSREQGLFSVNEQFF. CDR3 sequence (DNA): TGCGCCAGCAGCCGAGAACAGGGGCTATTTTCCGTCAATGAGCAGTTCTTC. V is TRBV4-1 and J is TRBJ2-1, with 7 bases identical to TRBD1. Trimming at V came to 4 bases and at J to 6 bases, leaving 15 bases not matched to a gene. The CDR3 is made up of 17 amino acids. Germline V lookup: CDR1 MGHRA, CDR2 YSYEKL.

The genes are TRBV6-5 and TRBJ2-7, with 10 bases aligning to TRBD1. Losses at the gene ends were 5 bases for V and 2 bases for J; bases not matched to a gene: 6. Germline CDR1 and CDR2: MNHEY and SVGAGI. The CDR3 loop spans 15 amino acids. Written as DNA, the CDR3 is TGTGCCAGCAGTCCACGACAGGGGGCGGCCTACGAGCAGTACTTC. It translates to CASSPRQGAAYEQYF.

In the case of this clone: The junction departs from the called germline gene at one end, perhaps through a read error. The CDR3 DNA follows: TGTGCCAGCAGGTTAGACGGAAACTATGGCTACACCTTC. Its protein is CASRLDGNYGYTF. V usage is TRBV7-9 and J usage is TRBJ1-2; D gene unclear. Germline values: CDR1 SEHNR, CDR2 FQNEAQ (reference sequence). The CDR3 sequence is 13 residues long.

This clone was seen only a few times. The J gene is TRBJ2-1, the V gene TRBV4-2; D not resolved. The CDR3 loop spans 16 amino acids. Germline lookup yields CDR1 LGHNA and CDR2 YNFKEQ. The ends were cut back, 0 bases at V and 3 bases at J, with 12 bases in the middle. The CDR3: CASSQDPSSIYNEQFF. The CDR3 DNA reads TGTGCCAGCAGCCAAGATCCCTCCTCTATCTACAATGAGCAGTTCTTC.

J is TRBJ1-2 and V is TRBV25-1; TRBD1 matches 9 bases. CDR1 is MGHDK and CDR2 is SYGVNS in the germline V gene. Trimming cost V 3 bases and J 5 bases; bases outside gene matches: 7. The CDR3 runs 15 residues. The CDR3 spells CASSDRGTGQYGYTF. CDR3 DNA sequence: TGTGCCAGCAGTGATCGTGGGACAGGGCAGTATGGCTACACCTTC.

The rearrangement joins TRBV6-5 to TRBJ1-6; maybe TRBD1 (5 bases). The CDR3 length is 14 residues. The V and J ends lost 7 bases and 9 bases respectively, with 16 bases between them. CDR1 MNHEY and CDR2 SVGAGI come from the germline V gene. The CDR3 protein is CASTFRGSSSPLHF. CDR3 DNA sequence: TGTGCCAGCACCTTCCGGGGGAGCAGTTCACCCCTCCACTTT.

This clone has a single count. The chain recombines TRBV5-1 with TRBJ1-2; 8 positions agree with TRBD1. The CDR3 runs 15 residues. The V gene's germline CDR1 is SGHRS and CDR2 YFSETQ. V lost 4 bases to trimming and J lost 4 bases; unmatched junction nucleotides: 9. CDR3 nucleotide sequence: TGCGCCAGCAGCCCTCGGACAGGGTACGGCTATGGCTACACCTTC. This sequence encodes CASSPRTGYGYGYTF.

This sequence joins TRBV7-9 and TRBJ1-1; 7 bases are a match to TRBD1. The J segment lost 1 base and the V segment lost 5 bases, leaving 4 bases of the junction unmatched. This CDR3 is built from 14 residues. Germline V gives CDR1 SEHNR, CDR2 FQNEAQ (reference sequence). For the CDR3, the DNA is TGTGCCAGCAGCCTCCGGGACAGGAACACTGAAGCTTTCTTT. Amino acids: CASSLRDRNTEAFF.

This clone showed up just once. The CDR3 spells CASRRDTYTEAFF. The CDR3 DNA reads TGTGCCAGTAGGCGGGACACCTACACTGAAGCTTTCTTT. The V call is TRBV19, the J call TRBJ1-1; TRBD1 is a possible D gene (6 bases). Deletions cut 6 bases from V and 3 bases from J, with 11 bases between. In germline, CDR1 is LNHDA, CDR2 SQIVND (reference sequence). The CDR3 is 13 amino acids.

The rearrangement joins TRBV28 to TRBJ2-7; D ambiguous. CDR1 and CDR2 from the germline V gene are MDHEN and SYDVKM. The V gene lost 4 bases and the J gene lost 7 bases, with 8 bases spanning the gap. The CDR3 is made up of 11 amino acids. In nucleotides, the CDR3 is TGTGCCAGCAGTTCGTTTGGTGAGCAGTACTTC. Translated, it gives CASSSFGEQYF.

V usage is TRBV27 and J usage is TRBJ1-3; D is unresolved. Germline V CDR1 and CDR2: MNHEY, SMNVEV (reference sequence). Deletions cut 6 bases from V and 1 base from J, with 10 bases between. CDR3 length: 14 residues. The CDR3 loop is CASSPRNSGNTIYF. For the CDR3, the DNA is TGTGCCAGCAGCCCCAGAAATTCTGGAAACACCATATATTTT.

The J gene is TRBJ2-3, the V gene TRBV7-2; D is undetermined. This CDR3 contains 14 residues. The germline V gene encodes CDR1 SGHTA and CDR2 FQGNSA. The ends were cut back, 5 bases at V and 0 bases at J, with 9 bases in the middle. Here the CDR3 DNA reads TGTGCCAGCAGCCCTCCCCCTAGCACAGATACGCAGTATTTT. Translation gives CASSPPPSTDTQYF.

The CDR3 nucleotides read TGTGCCAGCCGCCAAAGGGATACGGGGTATAGCACAGATACGCAGTATTTT. This gives the protein CASRQRDTGYSTDTQYF. This rearrangement joins TRBV19 to TRBJ2-3; D is perhaps TRBD2 (5 bases). This CDR3 spans 17 amino acids. Between the trimmed V and J ends, which lost 9 bases and 0 bases, there was a span of 22 bases. CDR1 is LNHDA and CDR2 is SQIVND in the germline V gene (reference sequence). Full variable domain (remainder filled in from reference TRBV19 and TRBJ2-3): DGGITQSPKYLFRKEGQNVTLSCEQNLNHDAMYWYRQDPGQGLRLIYYSQIVNDFQKGDIAEGYSVSREKKESFPLTVTSAQKNPTAFYLCASRQRDTGYSTDTQYFGPGTRLTVL.